What follows are 7 T cell receptor beta chains derived from one specimen sequenced in a study of T cell changes during pregnancy in multiple sclerosis. Profiling relied on immunoSEQ multiplex PCR, and the TCRdb table lists in-frame clones only, not all of them. Among 78,000 or so clones listed, 75% to 95% were seen once. The sequencing here drew on CD4+ T cells from peripheral blood mononuclear cells, taken before pregnancy. All receptors derive from a female donor with multiple sclerosis, enrolled in a pregnancy study.

Only one count was recorded for this clone. The V call is TRBV7-8, the J call TRBJ2-1, with D perhaps matching TRBD2 (5 bases). The CDR3 length is 16 residues. Germline CDR1 is SGHVS and CDR2 is FQNEAQ. V gave up 4 bases and J gave up 5 bases, with 18 bases separating them. The CDR3 here is CASSWRGWGENNEQFF. Here the CDR3 DNA reads TGTGCCAGCAGCTGGAGAGGTTGGGGAGAGAACAATGAGCAGTTCTTC.

This chain links TRBV4-1 with TRBJ2-7; tentative D call: TRBD2 (6 bases). Trimming left V 4 bases short and J 4 bases short, with 20 bases between. CDR3 size: 16 residues. The germline CDR1 and CDR2 sequences are MGHRA and YSYEKL. CDR3 DNA: TGCGCCAGCAGCCTCCCAAGTGCCCGGGGGAGGTACGAGCAGTACTTC. Residues: CASSLPSARGRYEQYF.

This clone was seen just once. The rearrangement uses TRBV14 and TRBJ2-1, with D possibly being TRBD2 (6 bases). Germline CDR1 SGHDN, CDR2 FVKESK. The CDR3 spans 14 residues. With 6 bases removed from V and 4 bases from J, the gap between germline ends came to 13 bases. CDR3 sequence: CASSRDSPYNEQFF. CDR3 in DNA: TGTGCCAGCAGTAGGGACTCGCCGTACAATGAGCAGTTCTTC.

This clone was picked up many times. This chain joins TRBV2 and TRBJ2-3; D is uncertain. CDR3 size: 13 residues. V was trimmed by 2 bases and J by 2 bases, leaving 5 bases between them. In germline, CDR1 is SNHLY, CDR2 FYNNEI. The CDR3 sequence: CASSEPFTDTQYF. For the CDR3, the DNA is TGTGCCAGCAGTGAACCCTTCACAGATACGCAGTATTTT.

The chain combines TRBV25-1 with TRBJ2-2; D might be TRBD2 (7 bases). Germline CDR1 reads MGHDK; CDR2 reads SYGVNS. The V end lost 5 bases, the J end lost 3 bases, and 16 bases lay between the germline ends. CDR3 size: 16 residues. The CDR3 DNA is TGTGCCAGCAGTACCCAAGGGGGGGCTCACACCGGGGAGCTGTTTTTT. Translated: CASSTQGGAHTGELFF.

The chain uses TRBV29-1 and TRBJ2-3; D is unclear. Germline values: CDR1 SQVTM, CDR2 ANQGSEA. This CDR3 region has 16 residues. Trimming shortened V by 0 bases and J by 2 bases, and 15 bases separated the two germline ends. The CDR3 coding sequence is TGCAGCGTTGAAGATCGGTTCGTGGGCGTCACAGATACGCAGTATTTT. Its translation is CSVEDRFVGVTDTQYF.

The J gene is TRBJ1-4, the V gene TRBV7-9; possibly TRBD1 for D (6 bases). Germline V gives CDR1 SEHNR, CDR2 FQNEAQ (reference sequence). V was pared by 1 base and J by 0 bases, with 12 bases between. CDR3 length equals 17 residues. CDR3 bases: TGTGCCAGCAGCTTAGTACAGGGAAGCGCAACTAATGAAAAACTGTTTTTT. Its protein product is CASSLVQGSATNEKLFF. Full variable domain (missing parts from reference TRBV7-9 and TRBJ1-4): DTGVSQNPRHKITKRGQNVTFRCDPISEHNRLYWYRQTLGQGPEFLTYFQNEAQLEKSRLLSDRFSAERPKGSFSTLEIQRTEQGDSAMYLCASSLVQGSATNEKLFFGSGTQLSVL.